This TCR beta chain was sequenced for a study of blood T cell repertoires in COVID-19. At the level of the study: Acute and convalescent COVID-19 specimens originated in the United States, Italy and Spain. From T cells, B-cell-depleted T cells, or PBMCs came the material, which was cDNA or gDNA.

As processed by the authors: Cell counts per sample came from amplifying reference gene primers. Repertoires were generated with immunoSEQ multiplex PCR, while TCRdb's copy carries only in-frame clones and drops some. V, J and clone size derive from that table, while D and trimming were established from the DNA sequence. The sample contains some 20,000 clones, about nine tenths of which appear only once. This CDR3 region has 14 residues. Germline V lookup: CDR1 SGHTA, CDR2 FQGTGA. Between the trimmed V and J ends, which lost 4 bases and 1 base, there was a span of 9 bases. This clone occurred once. Source material: peripheral blood. The V call is TRBV7-3, the J call TRBJ2-3, with D possibly being TRBD2 (5 bases). This receptor was taken from a human donor with active COVID-19. The donor label of this sample is uncertain. The CDR3 DNA reads as TGTGCCAGCAGCTCTTTCGGGGGCACAGATACGCAGTATTTT. It encodes CASSSFGGTDTQYF. Filled out from reference TRBV7-3 and TRBJ2-3, the complete variable domain reads GAGVSQTPSNKVTEKGKYVELRCDPISGHTALYWYRQSLGQGPEFLIYFQGTGAADDSGLPNDRFFAVRPEGSVSTLKIQRTERGDSAVYLCASSSFGGTDTQYFGPGTRLTVL.